This T cell receptor (beta chain) was documented in a study of CD4 and CD8 cells across lung adenocarcinoma regions. This clonotype was found many times. Localized lung adenocarcinoma, a non-small cell lung cancer, affected the donors. V was pared by 3 bases and J by 2 bases, with 13 bases between. The CDR3 consists of 16 residues. Germline loops: CDR1 ENHRY, CDR2 SYGVKD. MiXCR was run by TCRdb on the PCR reads, yielding one entry per CDR3 protein. The table lists about 23,000 distinct CDR3 sequences, 52% of them singletons. Sequencing input: CD4+ T cells from the center of a lung tumor. This receptor was taken from a male donor with lung adenocarcinoma. The CD4 and CD8 labels of this study may be unreliable. The chain joins TRBV10-3 to TRBJ2-2; a possible D gene is TRBD2 (6 bases). DNA of the CDR3: TGTGCCATCAGTGAATACGGGACTCCCAACACCGGGGAGCTGTTTTTT. Translation: CAISEYGTPNTGELFF.